This TCR beta chain was sequenced during a study of molecular identifiers for immune sequencing clone quantification. This clonotype has a count of ten or more. A single record per CDR3 protein comes from TCRdb applying MiXCR to the PCR reads. Among around 460,000 distinct CDR3 sequences listed, about 21% were seen once. The V gene end was trimmed by 4 bases and the J gene end by 0 bases; junction bases not matched to a gene: 3. This CDR3 has 16 residues. From germline, CDR1 is MNHEY and CDR2 SMNVEV (reference sequence). This chain joins TRBV27 and TRBJ2-5, with TRBD2 identical over 12 bases. This TCR was sampled from a human donor in good health. Some libraries in this study had Jurkat cell RNA spiked in. Sequenced: naive CD8+ T cells from blood, with Jurkat cell RNA spiked in. Subset given: FACS-sorted CD8+CD4-CCR7+CD45RA+ naive T cells. The CDR3 sequence: CASSSLAGGYQETQYF. CDR3 bases: TGTGCCAGCAGTTCACTAGCGGGGGGTTACCAAGAGACCCAGTACTTC.